The entry below gives a single T cell receptor beta chain sequence along with its context. This entry comes from a study of blood T cell repertoires in COVID-19. The CDR3 contains 12 residues. V lost 2 bases, J lost 4 bases, and 5 bases lay in between. Germline CDR1 MNHEY, CDR2 SVGAGI. Produced via immunoSEQ multiplex PCR; TCRdb's table is partial and in-frame only. The sample gives about 300,000 clones, 89% of which show up once; around 1.7% is in the top ten. The genes are TRBV6-5 and TRBJ1-2; D is undetermined. The sequenced sample consisted of PBMCs or T cells enriched from blood (not recorded which). This TCR was recovered from a middle-aged woman who had recovered from COVID-19. The DNA of the CDR3 is TGTGCCAGCAGTTACGACATCTATGGCTACACCTTC. Translating gives CASSYDIYGYTF.